This TCR beta chain was observed in a study of cytomegalovirus exposure and HLA in healthy donors. General observations from the study: It has been reported that TCR beta sequences accurately predicted the HLA-A and HLA-B alleles of most subjects.

In the PCR, 60 Vbeta and 13 Jbeta primers were used. The table came from immunoSEQ multiplex PCR; TCRdb's copy has only in-frame clones and leaves some out. The repertoire holds about 210,000 clones, with around 88% as singletons. This clone was seen a handful of times. Its specificity is unknown. Losses at the gene ends were 0 bases for V and 3 bases for J; bases not matched to a gene: 8. The CDR3 extends over 16 amino acids. The germline V gene encodes CDR1 SGHRS and CDR2 YFSETQ. This clonotype was obtained from a young woman in good health and CMV-seronegative. The sample comprised PBMCs. The chain couples TRBV5-1 to TRBJ1-2; TRBD1 agrees at 7 bases. CDR3 in amino acids: CASSLAGADRDYGYTF. The CDR3 coding sequence is TGCGCCAGCAGCTTGGCCGGTGCCGACAGGGACTATGGCTACACCTTC.